The 9 T cell receptor beta chains in this list originate from one sample, sequenced in a study of T cell clonality in common variable immunodeficiency. The study's findings and limits: Fewer deletions and N-nucleotide insertions were reportedly seen in common variable immunodeficiency TCR beta sequences.

Sequenced by immunoSEQ multiplex PCR; TCRdb stores in-frame clones only, minus some. The sample was found to contain around 15,000 clones, and every one recurs. No antigen has been assigned to these receptors. The sequencing sample was made of peripheral blood mononuclear cells. All receptors derive from a human donor with common variable immunodeficiency.

The CDR3 sequence is CASSPAGQVKSYEQYF. The part of the CDR3 DNA that was read is TGTGCCAGCTCACCAGCGGGACAGGTAAAATCCTACGAG. The chain couples TRBV18 to TRBJ2-7; TRBD1 aligns across 8 bases. Read sequence stops 3 residues before the CDR3 end, and the germline J gene provides the missing end. The junction had 7 bases not matched to a gene; V was cut back by 2 bases and J by 1 base. Looked up from germline, CDR1 is KGHSH and CDR2 is LQKENI. The CDR3 has 16 residues.

A few counts support this clone. Incomplete CDR3 DNA: TGTGCCTGGACTTGGACAGGGGGGTCAGAGACC. Translating it yields CAWTWTGGSET. The whole CDR3 protein is CAWTWTGGSETQYF. The chain joins TRBV30 to TRBJ2-5, with 10 bases fitting TRBD1. Read coverage stops 3 residues before the CDR3 terminus; the germline J gene supplies the remainder. From germline, CDR1 is GTSNPN and CDR2 SVGIG (reference sequence). V gave up 4 bases and J gave up 4 bases; unmatched junction bases: 6. The CDR3 extends over 14 amino acids.

This clone was observed a few times. The read falls 3 residues short of the CDR3 end, and the missing part is taken from the germline J gene. The chain carries TRBV7-9 and TRBJ1-1; D might be TRBD1 (5 bases). This CDR3 has 14 amino acids. With 2 bases removed from V and 5 bases from J, the gap between germline ends came to 12 bases. Germline assignment: CDR1 SEHNR and CDR2 FQNEAQ (reference sequence). The CDR3: CASSLQGGGTEAFF. The CDR3 bases that were read are TGTGCCAGCAGCTTACAGGGTGGTGGGACTGAA. Together with reference TRBV7-9 and TRBJ1-1, the CDR3 gives the full variable domain: DTGVSQNPRHKITKRGQNVTFRCDPISEHNRLYWYRQTLGQGPEFLTYFQNEAQLEKSRLLSDRFSAERPKGSFSTLEIQRTEQGDSAMYLCASSLQGGGTEAFFGQGTRLTVV.

The table lists this clone with many counts. The CDR3 is cut off 3 residues early in the read; its end comes from the germline J gene. The chain joins TRBV19 to TRBJ2-6, with TRBD1 matching over 8 bases. From germline, CDR1 is LNHDA and CDR2 SQIVND (reference sequence). CDR3 length equals 18 residues. V lost 7 bases and J lost 1; bases outside the gene matches: 12. The CDR3 loop is CASNVGQGTRSGANVLTF. The CDR3 DNA, read in part, is TGTGCCAGTAACGTAGGACAGGGTACTCGGTCTGGGGCCAACGTC.

In this sample, this clone turned up many times. The read ends 3 residues before the CDR3 terminus; that terminus is restored from the germline J gene. J is TRBJ2-5 and V is TRBV2; tentatively, D is TRBD1 (7 bases). V lost 8 bases to trimming and J lost 5 bases, with 12 bases between them. There are 12 residues in the CDR3. Per germline, CDR1 SNHLY and CDR2 FYNNEI. CDR3 protein: CASRSGGETQYF. CDR3 DNA (partial): TGTGCCAGCCGTTCAGGGGGGGAGACC.

By proportion, this clone is medium-sized. Read coverage stops 3 residues before the CDR3 terminus; the germline J gene supplies the remainder. V usage is TRBV30 and J usage is TRBJ2-1, with TRBD1 matching 7 bases. CDR1 and CDR2 (germline): GTSNPN, SVGIG (reference sequence). This CDR3 region has 14 residues. The V segment lost 4 bases and the J segment 4 bases; nucleotides outside the gene matches: 7. This CDR3 reads CAWNRDRHYNEQFF. CDR3 bases read: TGTGCCTGGAACCGGGACAGACATTACAATGAG.

For this clone: The sequence runs out 3 residues before the end of the CDR3; the remainder is reconstructed from the germline J gene. This sequence joins TRBV10-3 and TRBJ2-7; TRBD1 is a possible D gene (6 bases). The V gene's germline CDR1 is ENHRY and CDR2 SYGVKD. V lost 4 bases to trimming and J lost 2 bases, with 12 bases between them. This CDR3 has 14 amino acids. CDR3 DNA (partial): TGTGCCATCAGTGCTACAGGGATCACCTACGAG. This translates into CAISATGITYE. The whole CDR3 region reads CAISATGITYEQYF.

Of note for this clone: The observed sequence ends 3 residues before the CDR3 terminus, with the missing tail filled in from the germline J gene. The rearrangement joins TRBV19 to TRBJ2-3, with 7 positions matching TRBD2. The CDR3 is 14 amino acids. With V trimmed by 4 bases and J by 0 bases, 1 base remained unmatched. Germline V CDR1 and CDR2: LNHDA, SQIVND (reference sequence). The sequenced part of the CDR3 DNA is TGTGCCAGTAGTAGACTAGCCAGCACAGATACG. As protein: CASSRLASTDT. In full, the CDR3 reads CASSRLASTDTQYF.

This clone was observed a handful of times. From the germline J gene comes the end of the CDR3, since the read stops 3 residues before it. The chain combines TRBV30 with TRBJ2-2; D possibly matches TRBD1 or TRBD2 (7 bases each). The V gene lost 3 bases and the J gene lost 7 bases, with 15 bases spanning the gap. Germline assignment: CDR1 GTSNPN and CDR2 SVGIG (reference sequence). CDR3 length: 14 residues. CDR3 protein: CAWRQGRVIGELFF. Partial CDR3 DNA: TGTGCCTGGAGACAGGGGAGGGTAATCGGGGAG.